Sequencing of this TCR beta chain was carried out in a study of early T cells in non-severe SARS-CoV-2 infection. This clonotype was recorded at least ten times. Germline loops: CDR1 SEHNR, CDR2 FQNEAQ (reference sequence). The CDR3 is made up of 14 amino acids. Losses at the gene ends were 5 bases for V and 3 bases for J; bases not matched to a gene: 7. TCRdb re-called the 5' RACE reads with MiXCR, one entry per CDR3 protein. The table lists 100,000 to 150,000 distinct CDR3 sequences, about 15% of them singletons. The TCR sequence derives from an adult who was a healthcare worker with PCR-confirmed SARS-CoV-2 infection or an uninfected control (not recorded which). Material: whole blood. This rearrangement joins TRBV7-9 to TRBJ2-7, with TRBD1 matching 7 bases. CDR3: CASSPRDRVYEQYF. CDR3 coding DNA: TGTGCCAGCAGCCCCCGCGACAGGGTCTACGAGCAGTACTTC.